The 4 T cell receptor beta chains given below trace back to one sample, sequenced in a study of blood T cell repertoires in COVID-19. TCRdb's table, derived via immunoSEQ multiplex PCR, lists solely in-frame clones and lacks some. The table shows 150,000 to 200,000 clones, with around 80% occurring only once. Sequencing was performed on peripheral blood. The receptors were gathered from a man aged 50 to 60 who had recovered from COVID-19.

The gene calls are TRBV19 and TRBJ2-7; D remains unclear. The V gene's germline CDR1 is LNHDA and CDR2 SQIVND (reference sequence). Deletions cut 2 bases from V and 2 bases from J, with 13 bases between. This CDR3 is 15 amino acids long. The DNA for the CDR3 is TGTGCCAGTAGTATATCTTCCAGTATTGCCTACGAGCAGTACTTC. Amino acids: CASSISSSIAYEQYF.

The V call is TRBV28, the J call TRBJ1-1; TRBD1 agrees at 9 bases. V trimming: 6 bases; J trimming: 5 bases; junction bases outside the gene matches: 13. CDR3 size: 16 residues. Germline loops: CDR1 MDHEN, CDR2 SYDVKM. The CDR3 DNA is TGTGCCAGCAGCGGTGCGGCGGACAGGGGTGGAACTGAAGCTTTCTTT. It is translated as CASSGAADRGGTEAFF.

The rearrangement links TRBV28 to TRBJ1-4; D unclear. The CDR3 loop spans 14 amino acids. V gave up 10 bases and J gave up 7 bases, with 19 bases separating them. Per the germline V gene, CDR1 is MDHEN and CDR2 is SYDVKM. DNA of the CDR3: TGTGCCACTAACGACCTTAGGGAGGGTGAAAAACTGTTTTTT. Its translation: CATNDLREGEKLFF.

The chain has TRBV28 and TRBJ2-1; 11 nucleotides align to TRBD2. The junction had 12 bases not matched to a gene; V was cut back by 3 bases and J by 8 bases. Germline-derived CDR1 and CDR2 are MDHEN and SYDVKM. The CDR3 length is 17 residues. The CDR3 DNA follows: TGTGCCAGCAGTTTCGCTCGGCTAGCGGGAGGAGGCGATGAGCAGTTCTTC. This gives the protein CASSFARLAGGGDEQFF.